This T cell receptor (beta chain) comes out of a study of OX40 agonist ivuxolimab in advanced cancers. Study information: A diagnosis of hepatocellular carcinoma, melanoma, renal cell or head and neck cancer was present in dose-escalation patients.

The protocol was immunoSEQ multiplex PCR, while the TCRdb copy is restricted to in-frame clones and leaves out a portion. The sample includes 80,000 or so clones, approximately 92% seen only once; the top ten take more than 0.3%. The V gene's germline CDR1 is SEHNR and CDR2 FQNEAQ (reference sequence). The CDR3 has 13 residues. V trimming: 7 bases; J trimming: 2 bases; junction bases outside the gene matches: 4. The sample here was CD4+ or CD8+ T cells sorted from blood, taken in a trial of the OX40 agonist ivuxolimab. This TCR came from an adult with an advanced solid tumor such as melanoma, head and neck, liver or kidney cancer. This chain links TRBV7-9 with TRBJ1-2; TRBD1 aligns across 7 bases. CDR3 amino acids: CASNRGQNYGYTF. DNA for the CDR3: TGTGCCAGCAACCGGGGACAGAACTATGGCTACACCTTC.